The T cell receptor (beta chain) under discussion was sequenced for a study of blood T cells in healthy people across ages. General observations from the study: A roughly linear fall in TCR beta diversity per million T cells was seen with increasing age. Donor CMV status, an unknown factor, possibly confounded changes in expanded clonotypes.

This clonotype was observed a handful of times. Its antigen remains unidentified. The ends lost 5 bases at V and 6 bases at J; junction bases unmatched: 5. Germline V gene sequence: CDR1 SGHTA, CDR2 FQGNSA. CDR3 length: 14 residues. Then a second PCR, running about 6 to 12 cycles, was carried out with a sample-barcoded 5' primer and a J-beta primer mix. A template-switch adaptor with 12 random nucleotides tagged each cDNA molecule. MiXCR, applied by TCRdb to the 5' RACE reads, yields one record per CDR3 protein. The table shows hundreds of thousands of distinct CDR3 sequences, with around two fifths occurring only once.

The chain recombines TRBV7-2 with TRBJ2-5, with TRBD2 matching 11 bases. This sequence originates from a man aged 55 to 69 in good health. Sequenced material: blood. The CDR3 DNA is TGTGCCAGCAGCGGGGGACTAGCGGTAAAGACCCAGTACTTC. This translates into CASSGGLAVKTQYF.